This record covers a single TCR beta chain. Its target is unknown. Profiling relied on immunoSEQ multiplex PCR, and the TCRdb table lists in-frame clones only, not all of them. The sample shows more than 35,000 clones, 80% of them seen only once. Germline assignment: CDR1 SSHAT and CDR2 FNYEAQ (reference sequence). The CDR3 extends over 14 amino acids. Between the trimmed V and J ends, which lost 3 bases and 3 bases, there was a span of 11 bases. This sample stems from a study of OX40 agonist ivuxolimab in advanced cancers. In the study overall: An agonistic anti-OX40 (CD134) antibody, ivuxolimab, was used to treat the patients. Checkpoint inhibitors had been given previously to 40% of patients. Points from the study as a whole: Expanded clones tended on average to be more numerous among CD8+ T cells than CD4+.

V usage is TRBV7-7 and J usage is TRBJ2-5; D unclear. The specimen was CD4+ or CD8+ T cells sorted from blood, collected in a trial of the OX40 agonist ivuxolimab. The source is an adult with an advanced solid tumor such as melanoma, head and neck, liver or kidney cancer. The CDR3 region has the DNA TGTGCCAGCAGCTTGTTAGCCTTGGAAGAGACCCAGTACTTC. This sequence encodes CASSLLALEETQYF.